The 20 T cell receptor beta chains listed next were all sequenced from one sample in a study of T cell repertoires in aging, cancer and after chemotherapy. Peripheral blood genomic DNA, not sorted cells or RNA, was the template. Multiplex touch-down PCR with TRB-A/B primers amplified rearranged V-D-J TRB sequences. One entry per CDR3 protein results from TCRdb running MiXCR on the multiplex PCR reads. The data contain around 9,700 distinct CDR3 sequences, 30% to 40% of them singletons. The sample consisted of blood. The receptor source for this set is a human donor in good health.

V and J are TRBV6-1 and TRBJ2-7; D perhaps matches TRBD2 (6 bases). There are 17 residues in the CDR3. V gave up 2 bases and J gave up 2 bases, with 19 bases separating them. CDR1 is MNHNS, CDR2 SASEGT, per germline. The CDR3 region is CASSESGAAGSPYEQYF. Written as DNA, the CDR3 is TGTGCCAGCAGTGAAAGTGGGGCGGCGGGGTCCCCCTACGAGCAGTACTTC.

This clonotype turned up a few times. This chain joins TRBV6-2 or TRBV6-3 and TRBJ2-5, with TRBD2 matching over 9 bases. Germline assignment: CDR1 MNHEY and CDR2 SVGEGT. V shed 2 bases, J shed 9 bases, and the junction held 13 bases outside the gene matches. This CDR3 is 16 amino acids long. CDR3 amino acids: CASSYLLTREGTAQYF. The CDR3 nucleotides read TGTGCCAGCAGTTACCTATTGACGCGGGAGGGTACCGCCCAGTACTTC.

This chain uses TRBV18 with TRBJ1-1; TRBD1 agrees at 7 bases. J was trimmed by 5 bases and V by 3 bases; bases with no gene match: 3. Germline V gene sequence: CDR1 KGHSH, CDR2 LQKENI. There are 13 residues in the CDR3. The CDR3 here is CASSPGQETEAFF. The DNA of the CDR3 is TGTGCCAGCTCACCTGGACAGGAGACTGAAGCTTTCTTT.

By share, this clonotype ranks as medium-sized (0.01 to 0.1%). The gene calls are TRBV19 and TRBJ2-7; possible D gene TRBD1, 6 bases. CDR1 and CDR2 (germline): LNHDA, SQIVND (reference sequence). This CDR3 spans 12 amino acids. The V end was cut by 5 bases, the J end by 4 bases, with 9 bases between. The CDR3 loop is CASSVTGYEQYF. The CDR3, as DNA: TGTGCCAGTAGTGTAACAGGGTACGAGCAGTACTTC.

The V call is TRBV11-3, the J call TRBJ2-1, with 10 bases lining up with TRBD1. With 5 bases clipped from V and 3 bases from J, the junction kept 7 bases outside the gene matches. The CDR3 extends over 16 amino acids. Germline V lookup: CDR1 SGHNT, CDR2 YENEEA. CDR3 nucleotide sequence: TGTGCCAGCAGCCGGGACAGGGGACTTATCTACAATGAGCAGTTCTTC. Translating gives CASSRDRGLIYNEQFF.

This chain connects TRBV6-5 to TRBJ2-7; 7 nucleotides agree with TRBD1. Germline V gene sequence: CDR1 MNHEY, CDR2 SVGAGI. The CDR3 totals 20 residues. J gave up 0 bases and V 4 bases, and 21 bases lay outside the gene matches. The CDR3 DNA sequence: TGTGCCAGCAGTTTAAGGGACCCGGGACAGATGGGCCCCGTCTCCTACGAGCAGTACTTC. Translation gives CASSLRDPGQMGPVSYEQYF.

As regards this clonotype: A much bigger clone sits one base away, suggesting this may be a read error. The rearrangement joins TRBV29-1 to TRBJ2-1; D is ambiguous. Germline values: CDR1 SQVTM, CDR2 ANQGSEA. The V end was cut by 5 bases, the J end by 11 bases, with 13 bases between. The CDR3 runs to 11 residues. For the CDR3, the DNA is TGCAGCGTTACTACCCCCCATAAGCAGTTCTTC. Its translation: CSVTTPHKQFF.

This chain joins TRBV19 and TRBJ2-5, with a weak D call TRBD2 (5 bases). The ends were cut back, 7 bases at V and 1 base at J, with 13 bases in the middle. The CDR3 contains 14 residues. From germline, CDR1 is LNHDA and CDR2 SQIVND (reference sequence). The CDR3: CASTRGELQETQYF. CDR3 DNA sequence: TGTGCCAGTACCCGGGGAGAGCTCCAAGAGACCCAGTACTTC.

This clonotype appeared once. The chain is built from TRBV11-3 and TRBJ2-7; D uncertain. The CDR3 totals 16 residues. V lost 5 bases, J lost 3 bases, and 20 bases lay in between. The germline V gene has CDR1 SGHNT and CDR2 YENEEA. The CDR3 here is CASSPNRLVLHYEQYF. The CDR3 DNA is TGTGCCAGCAGCCCTAACCGGTTGGTCTTACACTACGAGCAGTACTTC.

By frequency in the sample, this clonotype is medium-sized. V and J are TRBV19 and TRBJ2-1; possible D gene TRBD1, 5 bases. CDR1 and CDR2 (germline): LNHDA, SQIVND (reference sequence). CDR3 length: 12 residues. Trimming cost V 2 bases and J 13 bases, with 12 bases left between them. This CDR3 is CASSIRQGDQFF. Written as DNA, the CDR3 is TGTGCCAGTAGTATAAGGCAGGGTGATCAGTTCTTC.

The chain links TRBV19 to TRBJ2-5, with 11 bases that match TRBD2. Germline V lookup: CDR1 LNHDA, CDR2 SQIVND (reference sequence). This CDR3 is 16 amino acids long. The J segment lost 5 bases and the V segment lost 3 bases, leaving 8 bases of the junction unmatched. The CDR3 DNA follows: TGTGCCAGTAGTATCCAGACTAGCGGGAAGGGTGAGACCCAGTACTTC. It yields the protein CASSIQTSGKGETQYF.

The CDR3 nucleotides are TGTGCCAGCAGTCCACCGGGACAGGGCACGAGAGGCTACACCTTC. Translation gives CASSPPGQGTRGYTF. The chain combines TRBV6-5 with TRBJ1-2; 9 nucleotides line up with TRBD1. Trimming took 5 bases from V and 8 from J; bases not matched to a gene: 12. This CDR3 comprises 15 residues. Germline CDR1 MNHEY, CDR2 SVGAGI.

The DNA for the CDR3 is TGTGCCAGCAGCCCTGAGGGTGGGGGTAAGATCGCTGAAGCTTTCTTT. Translation: CASSPEGGGKIAEAFF. The chain links TRBV5-4 to TRBJ1-1; D is perhaps TRBD1 (5 bases). The CDR3 is made up of 16 amino acids. Trimming pared 4 bases from V and 6 bases from J, leaving 22 bases between. Per the germline V gene, CDR1 is SGHNT and CDR2 is YYREEE (reference sequence). Combining the CDR3 with reference TRBV5-4 and TRBJ1-1 gives the whole variable domain ETGVTQSPTHLIKTRGQQVTLRCSSQSGHNTVSWYQQALGQGPQFIFQYYREEENGRGNFPPRFSGLQFPNYSSELNVNALELDDSALYLCASSPEGGGKIAEAFFGQGTRLTVV.

The chain employs TRBV6-5 and TRBJ2-1; 7 bases align to TRBD1. J lost 6 bases, V lost 2 bases, and 7 bases had no gene match. Per germline, CDR1 MNHEY and CDR2 SVGAGI. This CDR3 has 15 amino acids. The CDR3 nucleotides read TGTGCCAGCAGTTACACCCCGGACAGGATCAATGAGCAGTTCTTC. Its translation: CASSYTPDRINEQFF.

V gene TRBV11-3 combines with J gene TRBJ1-2; the match to TRBD1 covers 9 bases. From germline, CDR1 is SGHNT and CDR2 YENEEA. CDR3 length equals 17 residues. The V gene end was trimmed by 3 bases and the J gene end by 6 bases; junction bases not matched to a gene: 14. CDR3 region: CASSFPGGGDRAHGYTF. The CDR3 DNA is TGTGCCAGCAGCTTCCCAGGCGGTGGGGACAGGGCCCATGGCTACACCTTC.

This clonotype was detected only a few times. The chain uses TRBV30 and TRBJ2-1; weak D call: TRBD2 (5 bases). Germline assignment: CDR1 GTSNPN and CDR2 SVGIG (reference sequence). The CDR3 runs 14 residues. With 0 bases removed from V and 0 bases from J, the gap between germline ends came to 6 bases. The CDR3 spells CAWSVGSSYNEQFF. Written as DNA, the CDR3 is TGTGCCTGGAGTGTGGGGAGCTCCTACAATGAGCAGTTCTTC.

CDR3 protein: CASSDSQFGNTGELFF. CDR3 coding DNA: TGTGCCAGCAGTGACTCCCAGTTCGGGAACACCGGGGAGCTGTTTTTT. The gene calls are TRBV6-4 and TRBJ2-2, with unresolved D. Deletions cut 0 bases from V and 1 base from J, with 9 bases between. CDR1 is MRHNA, CDR2 SNTAGT, per germline. This CDR3 is 16 amino acids long.

The rearrangement links TRBV20-1 to TRBJ2-1; TRBD2 is a possible D gene (5 bases). This CDR3 is built from 14 residues. The germline gives CDR1 DFQATT, CDR2 SNEGSKA (reference sequence). Between the trimmed V and J ends, which lost 5 bases and 3 bases, there was a span of 14 bases. CDR3 loop: CSAPDGLLYNEQFF. The CDR3 DNA is TGCAGTGCTCCGGACGGACTTCTCTACAATGAGCAGTTCTTC.

This clonotype was found a few times. The rearrangement links TRBV6-2 or TRBV6-3 to TRBJ2-1; D is perhaps TRBD1 (6 bases). The V and J ends lost 6 bases and 9 bases respectively, with 18 bases between them. This CDR3 has 14 amino acids. CDR1 and CDR2 from the germline V gene are MNHEY and SVGEGT. The CDR3 DNA is TGTGCCAGCAGCCAAATCCGGGACACCGGTGAGCAGTTCTTC. This sequence encodes CASSQIRDTGEQFF.

V usage is TRBV19 and J usage is TRBJ2-1; D may correspond to TRBD1 or TRBD2 (5 bases each). Trimming shortened V by 3 bases and J by 5 bases, and 20 bases separated the two germline ends. The CDR3 sequence is 17 residues long. CDR1 is LNHDA and CDR2 is SQIVND in the germline V gene (reference sequence). CDR3 sequence: CASSILTGTTLDNEQFF. In DNA form, the CDR3 reads TGTGCCAGTAGTATTCTCACCGGGACCACGTTAGACAATGAGCAGTTCTTC.